This note documents a single TCR beta chain sequence. The antigen is unknown. This sample was taken from a study of T cell responses to AZD1222 COVID-19 vaccine. General study findings and limits: Researchers took repertoire samples only after the peak T cell response had come. Only 5 or 6 people who got AZD1222 tested seropositive at baseline. Clonal diversity was possibly underestimated; the donors were predominantly white British and more often female. Per reports, nearly half of all spike-specific TCRs target regions that are unmutated in variants.

The method was immunoSEQ multiplex PCR; TCRdb's version includes in-frame clones alone and lacks a portion of them. Of 100,000 to 150,000 clones in the sample, about 90% are singletons; the top ten hold around 8.2%. The CDR3 has 14 residues. Trimming stripped 0 bases from V and 7 bases from J, with 8 bases between. CDR1 and CDR2 from the germline V gene are SGHRS and YFSETQ. The input for sequencing was peripheral blood, taken 28 days after the second AZD1222 dose. The rearrangement uses TRBV5-1 and TRBJ1-6; D is unresolved. The receptor's source is an adult who received the AZD1222 COVID-19 vaccine. The CDR3 DNA reads TGCGCCAGCAGCTTGGTGCAGGAAAATTCACCCCTCCACTTT. Translating it yields CASSLVQENSPLHF.